This T cell receptor (beta chain) appears in the sequencing data of a study of CD8 T cells in Susac syndrome. Study background: Patients with Susac syndrome who were sequenced included roughly 6 with active disease and eight or nine in remission. General study points: The study identified around fifteen and five Susac-specific public clones in total CD8+ and CD8+ TEMRA repertoires.

It was with random hexamers that roughly 0.45 to 1 ug RNA was reverse transcribed. TCRdb processed the immunoSEQ multiplex PCR reads anew with MiXCR; each CDR3 protein has one entry. The data show 150,000 to 200,000 distinct CDR3 sequences, approximately 95% seen once. A word on this clonotype: The antigen is undetermined.

This CDR3 region has 14 residues. The germline V gene encodes CDR1 MNHEY and CDR2 SVGAGI. Trimming shortened V by 2 bases and J by 2 bases, and 8 bases separated the two germline ends. TCR beta sequencing was performed on blood CD8+ and CD4+ T cells. This chain joins TRBV6-5 and TRBJ2-3; no clear D. This TCR was recovered from a human donor with Susac syndrome. The sequenced material came from CD8+ T cells from PBMCs. The CDR3 DNA sequence: TGTGCCAGCAGTTACAGTCAGAACACAGATACGCAGTATTTT. The encoded protein is CASSYSQNTDTQYF.